This T cell receptor beta chain comes out of a study of T-cell memory formation after mild COVID-19. Study-wide points: The appearance of some responding clones in pre-infection memory suggested that cross-reactive memory joined. Whether day 37 second-wave clones are SARS-CoV-2-specific was not confirmed.

One entry per CDR3 protein, called by TCRdb with MiXCR from the 5' RACE reads. Among hundreds of thousands of distinct CDR3 sequences listed, 18% were seen once. Regarding this clonotype: What it binds is unknown.

The V and J ends lost 4 bases and 4 bases respectively, with 18 bases between them. Germline V gene sequence: CDR1 SGHRS, CDR2 YFSETQ. This CDR3 is built from 16 residues. This chain links TRBV5-1 with TRBJ2-1, with D possibly TRBD2 on 6 matching bases. The TCR originated in an adult woman who had mild COVID-19 (a few samples of this study predate the infection). Cell type and time point are not known. The sequenced material came from PBMCs or a T cell subset sorted from them (not recorded which). The CDR3: CASSLDDASVYNEQFF. The DNA for the CDR3 is TGCGCCAGCAGCCTAGACGACGCTAGCGTTTACAATGAGCAGTTCTTC.